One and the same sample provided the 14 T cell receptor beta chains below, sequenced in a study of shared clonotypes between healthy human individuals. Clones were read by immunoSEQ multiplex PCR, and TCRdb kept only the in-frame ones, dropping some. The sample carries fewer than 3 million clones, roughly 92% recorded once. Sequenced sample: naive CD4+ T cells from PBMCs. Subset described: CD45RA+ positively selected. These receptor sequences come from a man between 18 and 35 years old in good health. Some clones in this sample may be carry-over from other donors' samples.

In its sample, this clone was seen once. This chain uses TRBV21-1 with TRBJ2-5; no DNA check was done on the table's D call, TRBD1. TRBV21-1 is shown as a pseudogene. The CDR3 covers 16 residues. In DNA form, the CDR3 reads TGTGCCAGCAGCGACTACAGGGGCGCCAGAAGGGAGACCCAGTACTTC. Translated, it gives CASSDYRGARRETQYF.

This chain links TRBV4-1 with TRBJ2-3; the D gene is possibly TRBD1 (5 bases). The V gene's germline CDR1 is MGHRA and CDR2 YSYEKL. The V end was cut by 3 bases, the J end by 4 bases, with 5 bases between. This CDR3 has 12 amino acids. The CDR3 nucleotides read TGCGCCAGCAGCCAGACAGCAGATACGCAGTATTTT. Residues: CASSQTADTQYF.

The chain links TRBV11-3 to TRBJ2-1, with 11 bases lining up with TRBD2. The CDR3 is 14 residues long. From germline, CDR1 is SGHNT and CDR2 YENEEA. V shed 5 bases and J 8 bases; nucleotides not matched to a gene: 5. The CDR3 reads CASSILAGVDEQFF. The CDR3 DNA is TGTGCCAGCAGCATACTAGCGGGAGTCGATGAGCAGTTCTTC. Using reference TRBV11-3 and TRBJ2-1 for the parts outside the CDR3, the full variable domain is EAGVVQSPRYKIIEKKQPVAFWCNPISGHNTLYWYLQNLGQGPELLIRYENEEAVDDSQLPKDRFSAERLKGVDSTLKIQPAELGDSAVYLCASSILAGVDEQFFGPGTRLTVL.

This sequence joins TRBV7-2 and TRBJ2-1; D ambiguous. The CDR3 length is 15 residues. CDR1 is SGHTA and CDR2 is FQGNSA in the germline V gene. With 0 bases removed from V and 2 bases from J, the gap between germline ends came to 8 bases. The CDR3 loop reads CASSLADSPYNEQFF. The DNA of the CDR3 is TGTGCCAGCAGCTTAGCGGATTCCCCCTACAATGAGCAGTTCTTC.

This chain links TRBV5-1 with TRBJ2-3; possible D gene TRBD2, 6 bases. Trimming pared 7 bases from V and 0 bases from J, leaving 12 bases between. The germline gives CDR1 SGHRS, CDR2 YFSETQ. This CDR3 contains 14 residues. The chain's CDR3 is CASRDSLSTDTQYF. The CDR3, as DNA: TGCGCCAGCCGGGACTCCCTCAGCACAGATACGCAGTATTTT.

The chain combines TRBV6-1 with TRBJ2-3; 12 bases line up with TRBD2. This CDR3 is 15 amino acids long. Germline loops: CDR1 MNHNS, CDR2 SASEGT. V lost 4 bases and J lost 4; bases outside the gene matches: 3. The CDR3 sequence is CASSAGLAGPDTQYF. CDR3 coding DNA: TGTGCCAGCAGTGCAGGACTAGCGGGACCAGATACGCAGTATTTT.

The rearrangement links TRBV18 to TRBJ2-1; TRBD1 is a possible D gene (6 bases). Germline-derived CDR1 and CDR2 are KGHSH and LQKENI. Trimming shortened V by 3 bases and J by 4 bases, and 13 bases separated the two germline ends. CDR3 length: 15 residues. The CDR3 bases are TGTGCCAGCTCACCGCAGACAGGCCAATACAATGAGCAGTTCTTC. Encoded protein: CASSPQTGQYNEQFF.

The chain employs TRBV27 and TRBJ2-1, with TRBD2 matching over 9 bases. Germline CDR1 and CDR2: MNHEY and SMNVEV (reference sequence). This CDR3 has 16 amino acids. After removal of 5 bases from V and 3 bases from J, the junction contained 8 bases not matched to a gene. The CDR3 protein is CASSPLSGRFYNEQFF. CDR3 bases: TGTGCCAGCAGTCCCCTTAGCGGGAGATTCTACAATGAGCAGTTCTTC.

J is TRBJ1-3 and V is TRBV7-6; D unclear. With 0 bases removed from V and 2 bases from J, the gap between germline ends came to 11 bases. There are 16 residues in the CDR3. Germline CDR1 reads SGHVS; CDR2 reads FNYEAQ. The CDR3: CASSLASAGAGNTIYF. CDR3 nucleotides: TGTGCCAGCAGCTTAGCGTCGGCAGGCGCTGGAAACACCATATATTTT. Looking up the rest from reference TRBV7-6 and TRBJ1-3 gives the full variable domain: GAGVSQSPRYKVTKRGQDVALRCDPISGHVSLYWYRQALGQGPEFLTYFNYEAQQDKSGLPNDRFSAERPEGSISTLTIQRTEQRDSAMYRCASSLASAGAGNTIYFGEGSWLTVV.

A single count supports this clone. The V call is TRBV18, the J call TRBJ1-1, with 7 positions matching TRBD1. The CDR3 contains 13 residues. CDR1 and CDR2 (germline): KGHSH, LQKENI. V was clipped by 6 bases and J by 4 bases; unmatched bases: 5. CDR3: CASSATGATEAFF. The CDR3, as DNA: TGTGCCAGCTCGGCTACAGGGGCCACTGAAGCTTTCTTT.

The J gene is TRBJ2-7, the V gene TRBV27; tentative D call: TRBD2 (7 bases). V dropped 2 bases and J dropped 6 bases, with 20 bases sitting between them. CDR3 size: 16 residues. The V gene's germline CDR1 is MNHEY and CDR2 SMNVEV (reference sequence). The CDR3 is CASSLASGRGASEQYF. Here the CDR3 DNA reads TGTGCCAGCAGTTTAGCATCAGGGAGGGGGGCTTCCGAGCAGTACTTC.

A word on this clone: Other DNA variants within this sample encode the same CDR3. The CDR3 DNA follows: TGTGCTAGTGGTTTGGAGTACAATGAGCAGTTCTTC. Its translation is CASGLEYNEQFF. J is TRBJ2-1 and V is TRBV12-5, with D unclear. Germline loops: CDR1 LGHNT, CDR2 FRNRAP. The CDR3 runs 12 residues. The ends were cut back, 1 base at V and 4 bases at J, with 2 bases in the middle. The whole variable domain, remainder taken from reference TRBV12-5 and TRBJ2-1, is DARVTQTPRHKVTEMGQEVTMRCQPILGHNTVFWYRQTMMQGLELLAYFRNRAPLDDSGMPKDRFSAEMPDATLATLKIQPSEPRDSAVYFCASGLEYNEQFFGPGTRLTVL.

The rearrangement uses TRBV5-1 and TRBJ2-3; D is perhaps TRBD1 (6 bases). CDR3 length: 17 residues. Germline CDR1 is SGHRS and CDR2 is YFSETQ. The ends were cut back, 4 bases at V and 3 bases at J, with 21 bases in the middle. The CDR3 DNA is TGCGCCAGCAGCCCAGCGTCCGGGACAATGAGGACAGATACGCAGTATTTT. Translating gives CASSPASGTMRTDTQYF.

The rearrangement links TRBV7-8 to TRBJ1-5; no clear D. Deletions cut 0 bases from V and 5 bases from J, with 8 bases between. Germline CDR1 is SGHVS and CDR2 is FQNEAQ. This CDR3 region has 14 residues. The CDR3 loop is CASSLAPDYQPQHF. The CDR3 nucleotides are TGTGCCAGCAGCTTAGCCCCAGACTATCAGCCCCAGCATTTT.